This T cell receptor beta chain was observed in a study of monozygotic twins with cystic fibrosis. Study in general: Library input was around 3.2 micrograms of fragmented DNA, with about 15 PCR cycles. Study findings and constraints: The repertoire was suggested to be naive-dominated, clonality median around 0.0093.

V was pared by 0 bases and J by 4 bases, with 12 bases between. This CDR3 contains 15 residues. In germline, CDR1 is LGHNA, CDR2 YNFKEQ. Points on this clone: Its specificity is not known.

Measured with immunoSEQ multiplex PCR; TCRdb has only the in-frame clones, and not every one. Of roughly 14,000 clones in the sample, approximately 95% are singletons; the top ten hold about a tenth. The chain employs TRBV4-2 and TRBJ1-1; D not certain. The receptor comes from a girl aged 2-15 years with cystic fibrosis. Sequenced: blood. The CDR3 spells CASSQDLGLGTEAFF. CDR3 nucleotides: TGTGCCAGCAGCCAAGATCTAGGGTTAGGCACTGAAGCTTTCTTT.